This TCR beta chain is from a study of blood T cell repertoires in COVID-19. Study-wide context: The United States, Italy and Spain provided the acute and convalescent COVID-19 samples. From T cells, B-cell-depleted T cells, or PBMCs came the material, which was cDNA or gDNA.

The cohort comprised adults aged about 18 to 100 years residing in around 25 US areas. The table lists this clone with a count of one. Authors' processing steps: Reference gene primer amplification gave estimated nucleated cell counts. TCRdb's table, derived via immunoSEQ multiplex PCR, lists solely in-frame clones and lacks some. Clone size and the V and J calls come from that table; the DNA yielded D and trimming. The sample lists 150,000 to 200,000 clones; approximately 85% were seen once. Germline trimming cut 3 bases from V and 6 bases from J; bases unmatched to any gene: 6. CDR3 length: 15 residues. Germline V gives CDR1 LGHNA, CDR2 YNFKEQ.

The chain links TRBV4-2 to TRBJ2-2; 8 bases line up with TRBD1. Sequencing was carried out using PBMCs or T cells enriched from blood (not recorded which). This TCR was sampled from a man aged 35-49 years who had recovered from COVID-19. CDR3 loop: CASSHPDRDPGELFF. CDR3 DNA sequence: TGTGCCAGCAGCCACCCGGACAGGGATCCCGGGGAGCTGTTTTTT.